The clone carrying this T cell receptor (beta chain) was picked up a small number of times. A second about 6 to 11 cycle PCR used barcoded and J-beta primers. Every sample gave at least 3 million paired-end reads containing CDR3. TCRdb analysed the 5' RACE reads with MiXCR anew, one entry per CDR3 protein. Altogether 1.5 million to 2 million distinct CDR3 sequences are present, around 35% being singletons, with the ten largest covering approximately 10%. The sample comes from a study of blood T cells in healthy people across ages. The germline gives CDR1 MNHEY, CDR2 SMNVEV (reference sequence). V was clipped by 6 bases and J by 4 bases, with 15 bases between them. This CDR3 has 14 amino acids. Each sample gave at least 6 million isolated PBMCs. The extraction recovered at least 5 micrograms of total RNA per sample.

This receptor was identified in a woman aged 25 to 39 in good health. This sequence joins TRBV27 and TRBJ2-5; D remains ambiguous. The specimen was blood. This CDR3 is CASSPSTNSETQYF. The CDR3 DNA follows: TGTGCCAGCAGCCCGTCTACTAATTCAGAGACCCAGTACTTC.